The present T cell receptor (beta chain) was sequenced within a study of cytomegalovirus exposure and HLA in healthy donors. The PCR employed 60 Vbeta primers together with 13 Jbeta primers. The protocol was immunoSEQ multiplex PCR, while the TCRdb copy is restricted to in-frame clones and leaves out a portion. The sample contains fewer than 150,000 clones, roughly 80% of which appear only once. V lost 3 bases to trimming and J lost 5 bases, with 20 bases between them. The CDR3 contains 16 residues. Germline values: CDR1 SGHKS, CDR2 YYEKEE (reference sequence). The gene calls are TRBV5-5 and TRBJ2-5; perhaps TRBD2 as D (7 bases). The sequence derives from a male donor in good health and CMV-seronegative. Input material: PBMCs. The CDR3 loop reads CASSSPDGGRGETQYF. The CDR3 DNA follows: TGTGCCAGCAGCTCACCGGACGGGGGGCGGGGGGAGACCCAGTACTTC.